These T cell receptor beta chains were read from a single sample in a study of cytomegalovirus exposure and HLA in healthy donors. Profiled with immunoSEQ multiplex PCR; TCRdb holds only in-frame clones, not every one. This table has approximately 120,000 clones, roughly 95% appearing once. Material: PBMCs. The source is a man aged 18 to 30 in good health and CMV-seronegative. Both conserved end residues are part of each CDR3.

j_gene,v_gene,CDR3aa
TRBJ2-7,TRBV5-4,CASSPGLGNYEQYF
TRBJ2-1,TRBV14,CASSHHRDRISYNEQFF
TRBJ1-5,TRBV4-2,CASSQDSFRTDQNQPQHF
TRBJ2-1,TRBV4-3,CASSQAPLAATYNEQFF
TRBJ2-4,TRBV28,CASSGGGESKNIQYF
TRBJ1-2,TRBV5-1,CASSLGTVYTF
TRBJ1-4,TRBV9,CASSVCRGLATNEKLFF
TRBJ1-5,TRBV15,CATRETWNQPQHF
TRBJ2-7,TRBV5-4,CASSLGLGDYEQYF
TRBJ2-2,TRBV19,CASSIDRPGTTQGGELFF
TRBJ2-5,TRBV7-9,CASSLVNQQETQYF
TRBJ2-2,TRBV5-4,CASSWERTGTGELFF
TRBJ2-2,TRBV7-9,CATLGGDPGELFF
TRBJ2-1,TRBV6-5,CASRKDSYNEQFF
TRBJ2-7,TRBV19,CASSIRLAGTYEQYF
TRBJ2-7,TRBV4-3,CASSQDGSYSYEQYF
TRBJ2-2,TRBV19,CASSPRPSLAGDTGELFF
TRBJ2-1,TRBV9,CASSSPRAGYNEQFF
TRBJ1-1,TRBV5-6,CASSLGTVLEAFF
TRBJ1-1,TRBV7-9,CASSRAPMNTEAFF
TRBJ1-3,TRBV28,CASGGTGSTGNTIYF
TRBJ1-5,TRBV7-8,CASSLKGQGFLPPWNQPQHF
TRBJ2-1,TRBV7-7,CASSPGEGSYNEQFF
TRBJ1-5,TRBV27,CASSSGREFSNQPQHF
TRBJ2-2,TRBV4-2,CASSQGGLAGDKDGELFF
TRBJ1-5,TRBV27,CASSPQHNVNQPQHF
TRBJ1-2,TRBV28,CASSLQDYGYTF
TRBJ2-3,TRBV27,CASTAKRFTDTQYF
TRBJ2-7,TRBV28,CASRDRAHYEQYF
TRBJ1-4,TRBV30,CAWSAGATNEKLFF
TRBJ2-2,TRBV9,CASSVGGRASSTGELFF